Included here is one TCR beta chain sequence, with context. No cognate antigen has been identified for it. The record has no base qualities; no much larger clone is one base away. The cohort comprised hundreds of healthy bone marrow donors. At the time of sampling, all cohort members were nominally healthy, though unrecorded immune exposures were likely present. The donor tested CMV seropositive and was one of the 289 seropositive cohort members. A peripheral blood sample was provided by each donor, and peripheral blood mononuclear cells were used for TCR beta sequencing. Genomic DNA extraction from the blood cell samples was performed with the Qiagen DNeasy Blood Extraction Kit. This entry belongs to a study of cytomegalovirus exposure and HLA in healthy donors (dated by TCRdb to 2016 to 2017). For the wider study: An earlier analysis of more than 550 of the donors reported 276 Gb of sequence data and around 100 million unique TCR beta sequences obtained from 180 million or so T cells. Roughly 300 gigabases of sequencing data and 78 million or so unique TCR sequences were included in an early release covering about 620 HLA-typed donors. The genetic ancestry cluster associated with self-reported Caucasian donors included 80% to 90% of the roughly 410 genotyped donors. The aim of the study was to test whether cataloging public T cell receptors could identify signatures of past pathogen exposure. The study used immunosequencing to profile the T cell repertoires of several hundred subjects and linked those repertoires to cytomegalovirus serostatus. A separate validation cohort of roughly 120 different subjects was used in addition to the approximately 640-subject first cohort. To predict cytomegalovirus infection status, the study brought together high-throughput TCR immunosequencing, statistical association of individual TCRs with disease status, and machine learning. A later analysis re-examined previously published TCR beta repertoires from around 670 donors and added high-resolution HLA genotyping to investigate patterns of TCR occurrence. Rather than drawing on any new phenotypic data, the later analysis identified candidate immune exposures from TCR beta sequences and the way those sequences occurred across donors. An earlier analysis of approximately 630 of the donors applied high-throughput TCR beta sequencing to assess whether each TCR beta V gene segment acted as functional or pseudogenic. Alongside the repertoire data, information on donor age, sex, ethnicity and CMV serostatus was compiled. In a later genetic analysis, genome-wide SNP genotypes for about 65% of the roughly 700 donors were used, and that subset was treated as a discovery cohort. All discovery cohort repertoires had been generated on a single sequencing platform. Both class I and class II loci were covered by HLA typing, at four-digit resolution. Typing coverage differed by locus: A, B, C, DRB1 and DQB1 were typed in roughly 620-640 donors, DQA1 in approximately 520, DPA1 in 600 to 610, and DPB1 in around 490. Four or five DR-DQ haplotypes were handled as single units for association and clustering because linkage in the cohort was strong. Among 398 genotyped donors of the cohort, an average of around 240,000 unique TCR beta nucleotide sequences was sequenced per donor, of which roughly 17% were non-productive.

The library was made by the immunoSEQ multiplex PCR assay. For the multiplex PCR, a mixture combining 60 forward primers for TCR Vbeta segments and 13 reverse primers for TCR Jbeta segments was used. The CDR3 region of rearranged TCR beta genes was amplified from genomic DNA with a multiplex PCR assay. The amplified TCR beta libraries were sequenced on the Illumina HiSeq System as 87-base-pair reads. For the original study's pipeline: In a later analysis, some 80 million unique TCR beta chains were counted across the roughly 610 repertoires, and around 10 million of these chains were shared by at least two donors. To remove PCR and sequencing errors, raw reads were error-corrected and collapsed into unique sequences using a nearest-neighbor algorithm that merged closely related sequences. V, D and J gene segments were assigned by aligning CDR3 sequences to IMGT reference sequences. For a sequence to be retained, a match of at least six nucleotides to both a V gene segment and a J gene segment was required. Rearrangements were called productive when the CDR3 lacked stop codons and stayed in frame with V and J; all others were non-productive. CDR3 was defined according to IMGT convention as the region running from the second conserved V-encoded cysteine to the conserved J-encoded phenylalanine. The earlier analysis of about 560 of the donors excluded any sequence lacking an unambiguous match to a single V gene segment. In an earlier analysis of a few hundred of the donors, V segments were called functional above 56.7% productive rearrangements and were called segregating when the between-donor standard deviation exceeded 5%. A statistical classification framework was built for diagnosing cytomegalovirus status from the catalog of TCR beta chain sequences. In a later analysis, TCR nucleotide sequences were compared against IMGT/GENE-DB human TR gene sequences so that V and J genes could be assigned. In a later analysis, CDR3 sequences and most-parsimonious VDJ recombination scenarios were assigned using the TCRdist pipeline. In a later analysis, every TCR beta chain was defined by the combination of its CDR3 amino acid sequence and its V-gene family, and reads without a unique V-gene family were dropped. In a later analysis, around 600 highly shared, low-generation-probability nucleotide sequences were removed to address suspected cross-contamination and a sequencing artifact. A later analysis calculated a clonal expansion index for each public chain from normalized within-repertoire ranks of inferred template counts. In a later analysis, generation probabilities were computed with a VDJ recombination model fitted to out-of-frame rearrangements, and the resulting probabilities were checked against IGoR. Hypergeometric tests were used in a later analysis to score TCR-TCR, TCR-HLA and TCR-CMV co-occurrence, with a repertoire-size bias correction applied to the TCR pairs. False discovery rates were estimated in a later analysis by permuting HLA or CMV assignments 20 times. A later analysis grouped co-occurring TCRs with DBSCAN, adding TCRdist sequence similarity when clustering within HLA-allele-positive subsets. For co-occurrence clustering, repertoires with fewer than 30,000 or more than 120,000 public chains were excluded, along with about five repertoires with anomalous nucleotide sharing. As stored in TCRdb, this immuneACCESS dataset retains in-frame rearrangements with V and J assigned. A fraction of the clones does not appear; measured against another copy, unresolved V genes explain less than half of the discrepancy, and the remainder lacks a known reason. D and trimming were read from the DNA, whereas the V and J calls and clone size are those reported in that table. In all, the sample holds fewer than 250,000 clones, and around four fifths of those were seen once. The top ten clones comprise about 9.4% of the sample.

V is trimmed back by 3 bases and J by 3 bases, and the junction contains 7 bases that no gene match accounts for. According to the germline V gene, CDR1 reads SGHDT and CDR2 reads YYEEEE. From the cysteine up to the phenylalanine, the CDR3 has a length of 16 residues. Only the CDR3 region is kept as DNA, spanning 48 bases read in frame from base 1. Summary of the overall study and its limitations: Because HLA typing was missing for some donors at each locus, association tests included only the typed subset. According to a later analysis, TCR association rates differed among HLA loci, with DRB1 alleles showing the most associated TCRs and HLA-C alleles showing the fewest. The study listed 150 to 200 TCR beta chains as associated with cytomegalovirus. Some IMGT-functional V segments, including TRBV6-2 and TRBV6-3, could not be distinguished by the 87-base-pair reads and were therefore excluded. This cohort had only TCR beta chains sequenced, and the lack of alpha or paired-chain data limited which features could be detected. A few of the identified cytomegalovirus-associated TCR beta chains were confirmed in vitro to be specific for cytomegalovirus antigens. Some 16 rarely observed V segments, including chromosome 9 orphons, were excluded from the earlier analysis of about 500 of the donors because counts were too low. An association between a missense DCLRE1C variant and V-gene and J-gene trimming of TCR beta chains was found in a later genetic analysis and replicated in an independent cohort. The classifier was reported to diagnose cytomegalovirus status with high specificity and sensitivity in both the original cohort and the validation cohort. Assigning TCR associations to individual alleles was difficult when HLA alleles, especially DR and DQ, strongly co-occurred. Broadly in line with IMGT annotations, most TCR beta V segments showed up in productive rearrangements about 87% or about 30% of the time in an earlier analysis of roughly 590 of the donors. A further reported finding was that TCR beta sequences accurately predicted the HLA-A and HLA-B alleles for most subjects in the first cohort. According to a later analysis, parvovirus B19, influenza, CMV and Epstein-Barr virus appeared linked to several top co-occurrence clusters. A later analysis found that HLA-associated TCR beta chains were more clonally expanded and had lower generation probabilities than equally common non-associated chains. According to a later genetic analysis, donors in an Asian-associated ancestry cluster had fewer N-insertions in productive TCRs than the roughly 660-donor mean. According to a later analysis, most CMV-associated TCR beta chains appeared to be HLA-restricted, and the HLA associations seemed to be driven largely by CMV exposure. Roughly uniform sequencing depth across donors was assumed in presence/absence analyses, although this assumption may not hold. Across donors, most TCR sequences were observed very rarely, whereas some public TCRs were present in many individuals. Linkage disequilibrium might explain the correlated functional status among segregating V segments, but an unknown experimental factor could not be excluded. In a later analysis, about 16,000 TCR beta sequences were associated with specific HLA alleles at a false discovery rate of 0.05. A cluster of highly shared sequence variants was judged likely to be a technical artifact of the sequencing pipeline. It was suggested by the authors that the approach could potentially be generalized to other disease states and immunological phenotypes. For the cohort, immune exposure information was limited to CMV serostatus.

Sequences were obtained from PBMCs. This receptor was identified in a woman in her forties or fifties in good health and CMV-seropositive. In this chain, TRBV5-6 is recombined with TRBJ2-2; 8 bases in the junction line up with TRBD2. In nucleotides, the sequence is TGTGCCAGCAGCTACTTGGCGGGGGGACACACCGGGGAGCTGTTTTTT. Its protein product is CASSYLAGGHTGELFF. The CDR3, completed at both ends by the reference TRBV5-6 and TRBJ2-2 genes, gives the full variable domain DAGVTQSPTHLIKTRGQQVTLRCSPKSGHDTVSWYQQALGQGPQFIFQYYEEEERQRGNFPDRFSGHQFPNYSSELNVNALLLGDSALYLCASSYLAGGHTGELFFGEGSRLTVL.